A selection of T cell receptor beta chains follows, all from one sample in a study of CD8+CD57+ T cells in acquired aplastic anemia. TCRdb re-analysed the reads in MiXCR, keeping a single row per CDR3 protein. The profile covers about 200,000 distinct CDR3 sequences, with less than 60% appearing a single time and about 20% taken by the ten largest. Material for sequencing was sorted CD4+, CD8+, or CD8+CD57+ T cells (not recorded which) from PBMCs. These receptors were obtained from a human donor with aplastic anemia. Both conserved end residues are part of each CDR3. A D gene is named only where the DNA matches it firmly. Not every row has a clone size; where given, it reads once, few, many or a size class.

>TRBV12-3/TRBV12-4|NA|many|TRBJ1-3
CASSLWAQTDSGNTIYF
TGTGCCAGCAGTTTATGGGCACAGACCGACTCTGGAAACACCATATATTTT
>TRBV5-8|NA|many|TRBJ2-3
CASSLSGDGTDTQYF
TGTGCCAGCAGCTTGTCGGGGGACGGCACAGATACGCAGTATTTT
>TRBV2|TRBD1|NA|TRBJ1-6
CAKGTGAGNSPLHF
TGTGCCAAAGGGACAGGGGCGGGTAATTCACCCCTCCACTTT
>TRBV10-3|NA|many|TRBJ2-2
CAISEMGSGELFF
TGTGCCATCAGTGAAATGGGGTCCGGGGAGCTGTTTTTT
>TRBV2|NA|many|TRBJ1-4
CASSEAPDEKLFF
TGTGCCAGCAGTGAAGCGCCGGATGAAAAACTGTTTTTT
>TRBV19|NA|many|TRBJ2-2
CASSIQGTNTGELFF
TGTGCCAGTAGTATCCAGGGCACGAACACCGGGGAGCTGTTTTTT
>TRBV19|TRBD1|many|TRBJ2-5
CASSEGARGATQYF
TGTGCCAGTAGTGAGGGGGCTCGGGGAGCGACCCAGTACTTC
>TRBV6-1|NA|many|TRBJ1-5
CASSVRGNEPQHF
TGTGCCAGCAGTGTCCGGGGCAACGAGCCCCAGCATTTT
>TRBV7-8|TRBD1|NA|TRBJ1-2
CASSVKDGQGDYGYTF
TGTGCCAGCAGCGTTAAAGACGGACAGGGAGACTATGGCTACACCTTC
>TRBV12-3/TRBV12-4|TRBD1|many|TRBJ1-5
CASSLGTVSNQPQHF
TGTGCCAGCAGTCTCGGGACAGTCAGCAATCAGCCCCAGCATTTT
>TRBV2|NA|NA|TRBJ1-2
CASSVLSSYTF
TGTGCCAGCAGTGTGTTGAGCAGCTACACCTTC
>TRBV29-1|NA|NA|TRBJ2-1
CSVEPTAGDEQFF
TGCAGCGTTGAACCCACCGCAGGGGATGAGCAGTTCTTC
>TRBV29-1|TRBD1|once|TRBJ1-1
CSTRDRVNTEAFF
TGCAGCACCCGGGACAGGGTGAACACTGAAGCTTTCTTT
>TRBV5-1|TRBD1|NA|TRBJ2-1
CASRPGQGVNEQFF
TGCGCCAGCAGGCCGGGACAGGGGGTCAATGAGCAGTTCTTC
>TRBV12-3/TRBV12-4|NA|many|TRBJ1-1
CASSLEGQENTEAFF
TGTGCCAGCAGTTTGGAAGGGCAGGAGAACACTGAAGCTTTCTTT
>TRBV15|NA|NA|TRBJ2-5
CASSTRLAGVLETQYF
TGTGCCAGCAGTACCAGACTAGCAGGGGTATTGGAGACCCAGTACTTC
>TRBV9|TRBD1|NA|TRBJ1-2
CASSLAGTAFPYGYTF
TGTGCCAGCAGCTTGGCCGGGACAGCCTTTCCCTATGGCTACACCTTC
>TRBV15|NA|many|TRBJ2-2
CATSRARVYAGELFF
TGTGCCACCAGCAGAGCGAGGGTGTACGCCGGGGAGCTGTTTTTT
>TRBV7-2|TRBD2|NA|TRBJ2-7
CASSLEASGSYEQYF
TGTGCCAGCAGCTTAGAGGCTAGCGGTTCCTACGAGCAGTACTTC
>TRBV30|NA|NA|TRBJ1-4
CAWSRGHGANEELFF
TGTGCCTGGAGCCGGGGCCACGGTGCTAATGAAGAACTGTTTTTT
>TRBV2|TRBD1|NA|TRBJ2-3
CASSAATGQSSDTQYF
TGTGCCAGCAGCGCAGCCACGGGACAGTCCTCAGATACGCAGTATTTT
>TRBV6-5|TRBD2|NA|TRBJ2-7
CASSFNSGGFYEQYF
TGTGCCAGCAGCTTCAATAGCGGGGGGTTTTACGAGCAGTACTTC
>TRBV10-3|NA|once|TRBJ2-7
CAIMGAPRSYEQYF
TGTGCCATCATGGGAGCACCCCGCAGCTACGAGCAGTACTTC
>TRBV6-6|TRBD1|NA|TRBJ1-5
CASSMDRLSNQPQHF
TGTGCCAGCAGTATGGACAGGTTAAGCAATCAGCCCCAGCATTTT
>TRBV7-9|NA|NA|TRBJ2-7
CASSSRDTMGSYEQYF
TGTGCCAGCAGCTCTCGCGACACGATGGGTTCCTACGAGCAGTACTTC
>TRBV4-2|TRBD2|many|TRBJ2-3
CASSYGLAGVGDTQYF
TGTGCCAGCAGCTACGGACTAGCGGGAGTGGGAGATACGCAGTATTTT
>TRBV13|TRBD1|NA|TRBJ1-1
CASSPGTGFEAFF
TGTGCCAGCAGCCCCGGGACAGGGTTTGAAGCTTTCTTT